One T cell receptor (beta chain) is described in this entry. The antigen remains undetermined. The entry originates in a study of T-cell memory formation after mild COVID-19. Study-wide points: The finding that pre-infection memory included some responding clones suggested that cross-reactive memory joined. CD4+ clones that contracted lay mainly in CM and EM; CD8+ ones lay in EMRA. Confirmation of SARS-CoV-2 specificity was lacking for second-wave clones peaking day 37.

Barcoded TCR alpha and TCR beta cDNA libraries with UMIs came from 5'RACE using constant-segment primers. TCRdb recomputed calls from the 5' RACE reads with MiXCR, one row per CDR3 protein. The sample has about 270,000 distinct CDR3 sequences, 15% to 20% seen once; the top ten hold about 23%. V trimming: 1 base; J trimming: 6 bases; junction bases outside the gene matches: 3. Germline V gives CDR1 SGHVS, CDR2 FQNEAQ. The CDR3 is 14 amino acids. The sequence derives from a man between 18 and 29 years old who had mild COVID-19 (a few samples of this study predate the infection). Cell type and time point are not known. The chain employs TRBV7-8 and TRBJ2-3; 8 bases map to TRBD2. Sequenced sample: PBMCs or a T cell subset sorted from them (not recorded which). The CDR3 bases are TGTGCCAGCAGCTTAGGCGGGGGGTTCGATACGCAGTATTTT. Translating it yields CASSLGGGFDTQYF.